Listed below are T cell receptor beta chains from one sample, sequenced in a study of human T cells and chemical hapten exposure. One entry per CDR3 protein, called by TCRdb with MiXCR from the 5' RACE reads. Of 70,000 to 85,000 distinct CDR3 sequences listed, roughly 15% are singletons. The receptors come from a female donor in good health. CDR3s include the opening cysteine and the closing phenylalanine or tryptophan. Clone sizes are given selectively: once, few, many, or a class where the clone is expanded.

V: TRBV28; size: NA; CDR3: CASSSVGQGDGYTF
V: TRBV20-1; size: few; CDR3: CSASPGTGSRGANVLTF
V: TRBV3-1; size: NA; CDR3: CASSQGVGDYTIYF
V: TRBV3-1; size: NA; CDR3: CASSPNSLTGSSNTEAFF
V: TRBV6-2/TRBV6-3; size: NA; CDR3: CASGLAGGETQYF
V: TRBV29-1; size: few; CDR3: CSVDSGENIQYF
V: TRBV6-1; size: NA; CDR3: CASSEPRKRTNQPQHF
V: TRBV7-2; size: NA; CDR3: CASSPQFGQGTAEAFF
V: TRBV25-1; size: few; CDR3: CASSEFGGYTF
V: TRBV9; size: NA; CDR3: CASSVQTGRSYNEQFF
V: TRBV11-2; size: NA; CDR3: CASSLDPSGTAPYF
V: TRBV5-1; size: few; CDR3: CASNSGTGANTGELFF
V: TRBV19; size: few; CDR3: CASEGGQGYNEQFF